One and the same sample provided the 25 T cell receptor beta chains below, sequenced in a study of blood T cell repertoires in COVID-19. Profiling relied on immunoSEQ multiplex PCR, and the TCRdb table lists in-frame clones only, not all of them. The table has tens of thousands of clones, 70% to 80% seen once. The sequenced sample was peripheral blood. These receptors originate from a man in his 70s with COVID-19, enrolled during active disease.

The chain recombines TRBV6-5 with TRBJ1-5, with D perhaps matching TRBD1 (5 bases). This CDR3 contains 16 residues. The V and J ends lost 0 bases and 1 base respectively, with 10 bases between them. Germline-derived CDR1 and CDR2 are MNHEY and SVGAGI. The DNA of the CDR3 is TGTGCCAGCAGTTACTCGGCAGGGAACAGCAATCAGCCCCAGCATTTT. It codes for CASSYSAGNSNQPQHF.

For the CDR3, the DNA is TGTGCCAGCAGCCCATCCGGGTCTGGAAACACCATATATTTT. It specifies CASSPSGSGNTIYF. This chain links TRBV14 with TRBJ1-3, with D unresolved. This CDR3 region has 14 residues. Germline lookup yields CDR1 SGHDN and CDR2 FVKESK. Trimming stripped 4 bases from V and 1 base from J, with 8 bases between.

Worth noting for this clone: A read error may account for a junction end that differs from germline. V usage is TRBV28 and J usage is TRBJ2-5, with a possible D match to TRBD1 (5 bases). CDR3 length: 17 residues. Germline V gives CDR1 MDHEN, CDR2 SYDVKM. The DNA for the CDR3 is TGTGCCAGCACTTTAGGGGCAGGCCTCGGGTACCAAGAGACCCAGTACTTC. Translating gives CASTLGAGLGYQETQYF. Drawing the rest from reference TRBV28 and TRBJ2-5, the complete variable domain is DVKVTQSSRYLVKRTGEKVFLECVQDMDHENMFWYRQDPGLGLRLIYFSYDVKMKEKGDIPEGYSVSREKKERFSLILESASTNQTSMYLCASTLGAGLGYQETQYFGPGTRLLVL.

This clone was counted only a few times. The chain couples TRBV7-9 to TRBJ2-7, with 9 nucleotides matching TRBD2. The germline V gene encodes CDR1 SEHNR and CDR2 FQNEAQ (reference sequence). The CDR3 runs 15 residues. V trimming: 3 bases; J trimming: 4 bases; junction bases outside the gene matches: 7. The CDR3 DNA reads TGTGCCAGCAGCTTGGTGCTAGCGGGAATTTACGAGCAGTACTTC. It translates to CASSLVLAGIYEQYF. The complete variable domain, with remaining parts taken from reference TRBV7-9 and TRBJ2-7, reads DTGVSQNPRHKITKRGQNVTFRCDPISEHNRLYWYRQTLGQGPEFLTYFQNEAQLEKSRLLSDRFSAERPKGSFSTLEIQRTEQGDSAMYLCASSLVLAGIYEQYFGPGTRLTVT.

V is TRBV6-2 or TRBV6-3 and J is TRBJ2-3; 8 nucleotides line up with TRBD1. J was trimmed by 1 base and V by 5 bases; bases with no gene match: 11. Germline V gene lookup returns CDR1 MNHEY and CDR2 SVGEGT. The CDR3 has 17 amino acids. DNA of the CDR3: TGTGCCAGCAGTCCACTCGGACAGGGAGGAGGCACAGATACGCAGTATTTT. Translating it yields CASSPLGQGGGTDTQYF.

The chain recombines TRBV30 with TRBJ1-2, with a tentative D call TRBD1 (6 bases). Trimming shortened V by 1 base and J by 3 bases, and 18 bases separated the two germline ends. The CDR3 totals 16 residues. The germline gives CDR1 GTSNPN, CDR2 SVGIG (reference sequence). Here the CDR3 DNA reads TGTGCCTGGAGTGCTATCAAGGGGGTCGGCGACTATGGCTACACCTTC. Amino acids: CAWSAIKGVGDYGYTF.

The V gene is TRBV7-2, the J gene TRBJ2-1; a weak D match, TRBD2 (5 bases). CDR3 length: 17 amino acids. Germline V gives CDR1 SGHTA, CDR2 FQGNSA. Trimming pared 4 bases from V and 5 bases from J, leaving 21 bases between. The CDR3, as DNA: TGTGCCAGCAGCTCGCCCTTAGCGAAAGTTTCCAACAATGAGCAGTTCTTC. Protein product: CASSSPLAKVSNNEQFF.

V is TRBV25-1 and J is TRBJ1-2; 10 bases are a match to TRBD1. Germline V gene lookup returns CDR1 MGHDK and CDR2 SYGVNS. The CDR3 consists of 12 residues. With 8 bases clipped from V and 7 bases from J, the junction kept 4 bases outside the gene matches. The CDR3 coding sequence is TGTGCCAGCGGACAGGGGGGGGTTGGCTACACCTTC. As protein: CASGQGGVGYTF.

The V gene is TRBV21-1, the J gene TRBJ1-1; TRBD1, as called in the table, went unchecked against the DNA. TRBV21-1 is a pseudogene locus. This CDR3 is 17 amino acids long. The CDR3 coding sequence is TGTGCCAGCAGCAAAGATTCAATAAGACAGGAACACACTGAAGCTTTCTTT. As protein: CASSKDSIRQEHTEAFF.

The V gene is TRBV7-9, the J gene TRBJ1-5; no definite D call. V lost 1 base and J lost 4, with 11 bases in between. Germline CDR1 and CDR2: SEHNR and FQNEAQ (reference sequence). This CDR3 has 15 residues. The CDR3, as DNA: TGTGCCAGCAGCTTAGACCTACAGACAAATCAGCCCCAGCATTTT. Protein product: CASSLDLQTNQPQHF.

This clone was counted once. The chain couples TRBV2 to TRBJ1-2; TRBD1 agrees at 8 bases. Looked up from germline, CDR1 is SNHLY and CDR2 is FYNNEI. CDR3 length: 15 residues. V gave up 6 bases and J gave up 1 base; unmatched junction bases: 7. The chain's CDR3 is CASRDRVGGNYGYTF. CDR3 in DNA: TGTGCCAGCAGGGACAGGGTAGGAGGTAACTATGGCTACACCTTC.

The V and J genes are TRBV9 and TRBJ2-3; 7 nucleotides line up with TRBD2. The CDR3 spans 18 residues. The V gene end was trimmed by 0 bases and the J gene end by 1 base; junction bases not matched to a gene: 11. Germline CDR1 is SGDLS and CDR2 is YYNGEE. The CDR3 DNA sequence: TGTGCCAGCAGCGTAGATGGGAGGGAGTGGATCGGCACAGATACGCAGTATTTT. Its protein product is CASSVDGREWIGTDTQYF.

This rearrangement joins TRBV6-2 or TRBV6-3 to TRBJ1-2; TRBD1 aligns across 9 bases. The CDR3 length is 14 residues. V was clipped by 5 bases and J by 8 bases; unmatched bases: 9. Germline values: CDR1 MNHEY, CDR2 SVGEGT. The CDR3 sequence: CASSQGQGIDGYTF. The CDR3 nucleotides are TGTGCCAGCAGTCAAGGACAGGGGATCGACGGCTACACCTTC.

V gene TRBV7-9 combines with J gene TRBJ1-6, with 7 bases that match TRBD1. This CDR3 is 15 amino acids long. Germline loops: CDR1 SEHNR, CDR2 FQNEAQ (reference sequence). Unmatched junction bases numbered 9, after V lost 6 bases and J lost 7 bases. CDR3 region: CASRLRAGGNSPLHF. CDR3 in DNA: TGTGCCAGCAGGTTGCGTGCAGGGGGAAATTCACCCCTCCACTTT.

This clone was detected only once. The J gene is TRBJ2-3, the V gene TRBV5-1; 14 positions agree with TRBD2. After removal of 0 bases from V and 4 bases from J, the junction contained 4 bases not matched to a gene. Germline V gene sequence: CDR1 SGHRS, CDR2 YFSETQ. The length of the CDR3 is 17 residues. CDR3 coding DNA: TGCGCCAGCAGCTTGGAGGGACTAGCGGGGGCCGCAGATACGCAGTATTTT. Its translation is CASSLEGLAGAADTQYF.

This clone was seen a few times. The rearrangement joins TRBV10-3 to TRBJ1-6, with D unclear. The germline V gene encodes CDR1 ENHRY and CDR2 SYGVKD. Trimming stripped 3 bases from V and 8 bases from J, with 8 bases between. The CDR3 spans 13 residues. The CDR3 spells CAISEWGDSPLHF. CDR3 bases: TGTGCCATCAGTGAATGGGGAGATTCACCCCTCCACTTT.

V is TRBV5-1 and J is TRBJ2-3; D not certain. There are 14 residues in the CDR3. Germline CDR1 is SGHRS and CDR2 is YFSETQ. The V gene lost 0 bases and the J gene lost 0 bases, with 5 bases spanning the gap. CDR3 loop: CASSLAQSTDTQYF. CDR3 nucleotide sequence: TGCGCCAGCAGCTTGGCGCAGAGCACAGATACGCAGTATTTT.

Written as DNA, the CDR3 is TGTGCCAGCAGCTTAGCTCTGGTTTCAGGGGAAAAACTGTTTTTT. Residues: CASSLALVSGEKLFF. The chain couples TRBV7-8 to TRBJ1-4, with D tentatively TRBD1 (5 bases). The germline V gene encodes CDR1 SGHVS and CDR2 FQNEAQ. The ends were cut back, 0 bases at V and 8 bases at J, with 13 bases in the middle. This CDR3 region has 15 residues.

The CDR3 loop reads CASSLGTKYEQYF. The CDR3 coding sequence is TGTGCCAGCAGTTTAGGGACAAAATACGAGCAGTACTTC. The chain uses TRBV6-5 and TRBJ2-7; a weak D match, TRBD1 (6 bases). The CDR3 length is 13 residues. The V gene's germline CDR1 is MNHEY and CDR2 SVGAGI. V was cut by 4 bases and J by 4 bases, with 11 bases left in between.

V and J are TRBV4-1 and TRBJ1-5, with TRBD1 matching over 12 bases. This CDR3 region has 17 residues. From germline, CDR1 is MGHRA and CDR2 YSYEKL. With V trimmed by 3 bases and J by 6 bases, 9 bases remained unmatched. Written as DNA, the CDR3 is TGCGCCAGCAGCCAGAACCCGGGACAGGGGGCGGGTCAGCCCCAGCATTTT. It specifies CASSQNPGQGAGQPQHF.

This clone was seen once. This chain links TRBV4-1 with TRBJ2-1; 12 nucleotides align to TRBD2. Germline V gene data show CDR1 as MGHRA and CDR2 as YSYEKL. The CDR3 is 16 amino acids. With V trimmed by 4 bases and J by 9 bases, 10 bases remained unmatched. The CDR3 region has the DNA TGCGCCAGCAGCCGGGTGACTAGCGGGAGTTCAGGTGAGCAGTTCTTC. This codes for CASSRVTSGSSGEQFF.

This chain connects TRBV15 to TRBJ1-5; TRBD1 matches at 8 bases. Germline V gene sequence: CDR1 LNHNV, CDR2 YYDKDF (reference sequence). V lost 11 bases to trimming and J lost 3 bases; unmatched junction nucleotides: 6. The CDR3 covers 13 residues. This chain's CDR3 is CASGQGPNQPQHF. CDR3 coding DNA: TGTGCCTCTGGACAGGGACCCAATCAGCCCCAGCATTTT.

V gene TRBV7-6 combines with J gene TRBJ2-7; D call uncertain. The CDR3 consists of 12 residues. V shed 8 bases and J shed 0 bases, with 8 bases lying between them. In germline, CDR1 is SGHVS, CDR2 FNYEAQ. CDR3 sequence: CASPTYSYEQYF. CDR3 nucleotides: TGTGCCAGCCCGACTTACTCCTACGAGCAGTACTTC.

This clone was observed once. J is TRBJ1-5 and V is TRBV3-1 (or the pseudogene TRBV3-2); 10 bases match TRBD1. CDR3 length equals 14 residues. The germline gives CDR1 LGHDT, CDR2 YNNKEL (reference sequence). J gave up 5 bases and V 4 bases, and 2 bases lay outside the gene matches. This CDR3 is CASSRGTGDQPQHF. The DNA of the CDR3 is TGTGCCAGCAGCCGGGGGACAGGGGATCAGCCCCAGCATTTT.

The V gene is TRBV7-8, the J gene TRBJ2-7, with 9 bases that match TRBD2. In germline, CDR1 is SGHVS, CDR2 FQNEAQ. V lost 2 bases to trimming and J lost 0 bases; unmatched junction nucleotides: 8. The CDR3 is 17 residues long. The CDR3, as DNA: TGTGCCAGCAGCTTATTTCAACTAGCGGGTACCTCCTACGAGCAGTACTTC. It is translated as CASSLFQLAGTSYEQYF.